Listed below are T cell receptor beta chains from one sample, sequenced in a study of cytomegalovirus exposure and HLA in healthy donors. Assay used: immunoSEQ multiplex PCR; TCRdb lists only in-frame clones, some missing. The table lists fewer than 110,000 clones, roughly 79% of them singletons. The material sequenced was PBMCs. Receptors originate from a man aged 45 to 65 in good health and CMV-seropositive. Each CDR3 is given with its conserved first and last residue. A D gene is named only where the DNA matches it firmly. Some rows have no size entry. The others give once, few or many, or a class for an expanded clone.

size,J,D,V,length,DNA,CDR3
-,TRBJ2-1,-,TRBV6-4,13,TGTGCCAGCAGTGAGGCTAAAGGGGATGAGCAGTTCTTC,CASSEAKGDEQFF
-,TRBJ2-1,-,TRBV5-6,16,TGTGCCAGCAGCTTGATTGGGACTTCCTCCTACAATGAGCAGTTCTTC,CASSLIGTSSYNEQFF
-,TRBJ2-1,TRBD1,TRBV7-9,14,TGTGCCAGCAGCCGGGACAGTTCTTACAATGAGCAGTTCTTC,CASSRDSSYNEQFF
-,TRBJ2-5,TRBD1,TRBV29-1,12,TGCAGCGCGGACAGGGGACAAGAGACCCAGTACTTC,CSADRGQETQYF
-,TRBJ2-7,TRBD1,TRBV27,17,TGTGCCAGCAGTCCCCGCCCGGACAGGGGGGCGGGCTACCTGCAGTACTTC,CASSPRPDRGAGYLQYF
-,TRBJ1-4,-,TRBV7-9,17,TGTTCCAGCAGCTTCGGACAGCGAGTTGCAACTAATGAAAAACTGTTTTTT,CSSSFGQRVATNEKLFF
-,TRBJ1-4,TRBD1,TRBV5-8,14,TGTGCCAGCAGCAGGGACAGGGGAGGAGAAAAACTGTTTTTT,CASSRDRGGEKLFF
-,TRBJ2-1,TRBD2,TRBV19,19,TGTGCCAGTAGCGGGTACCTGGGGCTAGCGGGAGATCGGGACAATGAGCAGTTCTTC,CASSGYLGLAGDRDNEQFF
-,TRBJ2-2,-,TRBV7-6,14,TGTGCCAGCAGCTTAGGGGCAGGGGCCGGGGAGCTGTTTTTT,CASSLGAGAGELFF
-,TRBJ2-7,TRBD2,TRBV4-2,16,TGTGCCAGCAGCCAAGATTTACTAGCGGGACCCTACGAGCAGTACTTC,CASSQDLLAGPYEQYF
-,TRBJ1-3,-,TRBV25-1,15,TGTGCCAGCAGTGAATATGGCAGGTCTGGAAACACCATATATTTT,CASSEYGRSGNTIYF
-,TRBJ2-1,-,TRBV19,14,TGTGCCAGTAACCCTGGCGGCCCCTACAATGAGCAGTTCTTC,CASNPGGPYNEQFF
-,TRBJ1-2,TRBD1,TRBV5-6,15,TGTGCCAGCAGCCCCACCGGGACAGGGCACAATGGCTACACCTTC,CASSPTGTGHNGYTF
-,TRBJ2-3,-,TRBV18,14,TGTGCCAGCTCACCACCGGCCAGGGCAGATACGCAGTATTTT,CASSPPARADTQYF
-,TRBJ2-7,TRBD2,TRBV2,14,TGTGCCAGCCAGGGACTAGGAGGAACCTACGAGCAGTACTTC,CASQGLGGTYEQYF
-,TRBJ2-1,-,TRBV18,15,TGTGCCAGCTCCCCGCAAACAACAGGGAACAATGAGCAGTTCTTC,CASSPQTTGNNEQFF
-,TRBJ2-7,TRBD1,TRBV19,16,TGTGCCAGTAGTACAGTCTCCGGGACAGGGGCGAGGGAGCAGTACTTC,CASSTVSGTGAREQYF
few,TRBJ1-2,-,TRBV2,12,TGTGCCAGCAGTGAGGGGGCCTATGGCTACACCTTC,CASSEGAYGYTF
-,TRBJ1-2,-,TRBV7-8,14,TGTGCCAGCAGCTTAGTCAAGGGGAACTATGGCTACACCTTC,CASSLVKGNYGYTF
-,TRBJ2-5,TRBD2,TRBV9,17,TGTGCCAGCAGTCGAGGGCCAGTGACTAGCGTCCAAGAGACCCAGTACTTC,CASSRGPVTSVQETQYF
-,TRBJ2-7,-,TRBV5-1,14,TGCGCCAGCAGCGTACACCGGGACACCTACGAGCAGTACTTC,CASSVHRDTYEQYF
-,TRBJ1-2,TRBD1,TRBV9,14,TGTGCCAGCAGCCCCAGGGACAGGGAAGATGGCTACACCTTC,CASSPRDREDGYTF